In this sample, the clone carrying this TCR beta chain turned up a few times. The antigen is undetermined. CDR1 and CDR2 from the germline V gene are MGHDK and SYGVNS. The CDR3 totals 15 residues. The V gene lost 3 bases and the J gene lost 0 bases, with 11 bases spanning the gap. This sample is part of a study of beta chain features in type 1 diabetes. At the level of the study: The examined sorted cells totaled 107,917,701 across samples. Study-wide points: Insertions were fewer and deletions more numerous at VDJ junctions in type 1 diabetes patients.

Every isolated RNA sample was fully reverse transcribed, so sequencing captured expressed TCRB transcripts. Profiled with immunoSEQ multiplex PCR; TCRdb holds only in-frame clones, not every one. The profile shows some 150,000 clones, around 50% of them singletons. The J gene is TRBJ1-2, the V gene TRBV25-1, with no clear D. The TCR sequence derives from a man between 18 and 29 years old in good health. Source material: Tregs from blood. CDR3 in amino acids: CASSDPRRANYGYTF. CDR3 bases: TGTGCCAGCAGTGATCCCCGTCGGGCTAACTATGGCTACACCTTC.